The sequence of this T cell receptor (beta chain) was determined in a study of T cells in Graves' hyperthyroidism and ophthalmopathy. This clonotype was seen at least ten times. The antigen remains unidentified. Template material for amplifying TCR beta CDR3 regions consisted of RNA transcripts. An initial round of RT-PCR targeting the TCR CDR3 relied on the HTBI primer set. TCRdb reanalysed the multiplex PCR reads using MiXCR and keeps one entry per CDR3 protein. The sample holds around 33,000 distinct CDR3 sequences, about 50% seen once. Study results and limitations: Most clonotypes expanded in the thyroid (above 0.001) were also present in blood.

It was at first hyperthyroidism diagnosis, before any ophthalmopathy symptoms, that the blood sample was taken. V dropped 1 base and J dropped 3 bases, with 10 bases sitting between them. Germline V gene lookup returns CDR1 SGHNT and CDR2 YENEEA. The CDR3 totals 14 residues. This chain connects TRBV11-3 to TRBJ2-7; maybe TRBD2 (5 bases). The sequence came from a woman aged 50 to 60 with Graves' hyperthyroidism that later progressed to Graves' ophthalmopathy. The sequencing sample was made of blood. The CDR3 region has the DNA TGTGCCAGCAGCTTAGTTCGAGGGATCTACGAGCAGTACTTC. Translating gives CASSLVRGIYEQYF.